The entry below gives a single T cell receptor (beta chain) sequence along with its context. Its antigen remains unidentified. Per-nucleotide qualities are absent, and no much larger clonotype sits a single base away. The CDR3 runs 16 amino acids, cysteine and phenylalanine included. The read is trimmed to its CDR3 DNA, 48 bases read in frame from base 1. V sheds 0 bases and J sheds 3 bases, leaving 13 bases between their ends. CDR1 and CDR2, looked up from the germline V gene, are SGHDT and YYEEEE. These data originate in a study of PD-1 blockade in classical Hodgkin lymphoma (dated by TCRdb to the early 2020s). In the study overall: Nivolumab dosing was 3 mg/kg intravenously every 2 weeks, continuing until either disease progression or unacceptable toxicity. The study used TCR beta sequencing and CyTOF to define a peripheral blood immune signature of response to PD-1 blockade in classical Hodgkin lymphoma.

The paper's findings and limits, for the study overall: Baseline TCR diversity was reported as lower in newly diagnosed patients than in healthy donors, and lower still in relapsed/refractory patients. By C4D1, a significant rise was seen in CD4+ TCR diversity but not in CD8+ TCR diversity (p=0.0027 vs p=0.16), and the rise was most apparent among complete responders (p=0.02). Lower diversity was observed in patients in whom nivolumab was started less than 1 year after ASCT, and these patients were excluded from later analyses so that confounding by immune reconstitution would be avoided. Trial patients with a complete response had baseline diversity similar to that of newly diagnosed patients, while partial responders and progressors had significantly lower diversity. Only a single clinical trial cohort was studied, and what caused the repertoire differences, possibly disease activity or prior therapy, remained undefined.

Sample time point, as interpreted from the label and publication: cycle 2 day 1 (C2D1) of nivolumab. Every trial patient had relapsed after autologous stem cell transplantation, and cohorts A, B and C differed in prior brentuximab vedotin exposure. The trial cohort comprised 56 patients with relapsed/refractory classical Hodgkin lymphoma whose best overall responses were complete response, partial response or progressive disease. Trial patients were treated with single-agent nivolumab in the multi-cohort phase II CheckMate 205 trial. An independent review committee assessed best overall response by applying the 2007 International Working Group response criteria. PBMCs from the trial were collected at three points: immediately before nivolumab initiation (C1D1), and during therapy at cycle 2 day 1 and cycle 4 day 1. Peripheral blood was collected in 8 mL Vacutainer Cell Preparation Tubes, from which PBMCs were isolated by centrifugation and then cryopreserved.

Genomic DNA was isolated using the Qiagen DNeasy kit from unsorted PBMCs as well as from negatively selected CD4+ and CD8+ fractions. TCR beta CDR3 regions were subjected to amplification by immunoSEQ multiplex PCR with primers that anneal to V and J segments. Amplification bias was minimized using a synthetic immune receptor repertoire, and residual bias was removed computationally after sequencing. The source study handled its data this way. Custom Python scripts were used to quantify repertoire diversity as the Shannon entropy index. The unsorted, CD4+ and CD8+ repertoires were each analyzed separately, with the exception of combined analyses, where CD4+ and CD8+ sequences were merged in silico. Clonal expansion was defined as at least a 2-fold frequency increase after treatment relative to C1D1, with a pseudocount of 0.5 for undetected baseline clones. Singleton clones were defined as clones with 0 or 1 copy at C1D1, and non-singleton clones were defined as clones with 2 or more copies. Clones expanded in unsorted samples were assigned a CD4+, CD8+ or unknown annotation through matching of protein sequences in sorted samples from the same patient. Wilcoxon tests on paired samples were used to test diversity changes from C1D1 to C4D1. TCRdb took this table from immuneACCESS and kept in-frame rearrangements with V and J called. Such tables lack part of the clones; where checked against another copy, unresolved V genes explain under half of the gap, and the rest is unexplained. From that table come the V and J calls and clone size; the DNA was used to work out D and trimming. Within this sample are 20,000 to 30,000 clones, with approximately 80% of them counted one time only. The ten largest clones capture nearly 8% of the sample.

This TCR was recovered from a human donor with classical Hodgkin lymphoma. Specimen: peripheral blood mononuclear cells (PBMCs), collected before the second cycle of nivolumab. The chain links TRBV5-6 with TRBJ1-5; no confident D gene assignment can be made. The CDR3 corresponds to CASSLVSEGSNQPQHF. In nucleotides, the sequence is TGTGCCAGCAGCTTGGTGTCTGAAGGGTCCAATCAGCCCCAGCATTTT.